This T cell receptor (beta chain) stems from a study of PD-L1 blockade in urothelial cancer. Study-level information: Twenty-five of 29 patients were males with bladder-origin urothelial cancer.

The table came from immunoSEQ multiplex PCR; TCRdb's copy has only in-frame clones and leaves some out. This table has about 100,000 clones, around 93% appearing once. Patients were living with locally advanced or metastatic urothelial carcinoma. Unmatched junction bases numbered 3, after V lost 5 bases and J lost 0 bases. CDR1 is SGHTA and CDR2 is FQGNSA in the germline V gene. The CDR3 length is 16 residues. The source material was PBMCs, sampled around atezolizumab (anti-PD-L1) treatment. The chain joins TRBV7-2 to TRBJ2-1; TRBD2 matches 11 bases. The receptor was isolated from a woman at least 80 years old with urothelial cancer. For the CDR3, the DNA is TGTGCCAGCAGCGCAACTAGCGGGAGCTCCTACAATGAGCAGTTCTTC. This codes for CASSATSGSSYNEQFF.